This T cell receptor beta chain emerged from a study of OX40 agonist ivuxolimab in advanced cancers. At the level of the study: Earlier anti-PD-1, anti-PD-L1 or anti-CTLA-4 therapy was permitted; over 35% had received some.

Repertoires were generated with immunoSEQ multiplex PCR, while TCRdb's copy carries only in-frame clones and drops some. The table shows more than 60,000 clones, with 80% to 90% occurring only once. Notes on the study in general: Determination of antigen specificity was not performed for the expanded peripheral T cells. Some patients without response likewise showed low normalized clonal expansion.

This CDR3 comprises 14 residues. Germline CDR1 reads MNHNS; CDR2 reads SASEGT. The V end was cut by 8 bases, the J end by 6 bases, with 18 bases between. A remark on this clone: Its specificity is not known.

The source material was CD4+ or CD8+ T cells sorted from blood, sampled in a trial of the OX40 agonist ivuxolimab. The V call is TRBV6-1, the J call TRBJ2-3; a weak D match, TRBD2 (5 bases). The TCR sequence derives from an adult with an advanced solid tumor such as melanoma, head and neck, liver or kidney cancer. CDR3 sequence: CASETGSVRDTQYF. The DNA for the CDR3 is TGTGCCAGCGAGACGGGGAGTGTCCGGGATACGCAGTATTTT.